One sample yielded the 4 T cell receptor beta chains listed below, sequenced in a study of blood T cell repertoires in COVID-19. The assay was immunoSEQ multiplex PCR, and TCRdb's table has in-frame clones only and misses some. The sample carries roughly 220,000 clones, around 82% recorded once. Sequencing used peripheral blood. The receptors derive from a woman in her sixties or seventies with acute or convalescent COVID-19.

This chain connects TRBV14 to TRBJ1-1; D gene unclear. V was shortened by 4 bases and J by 3 bases, with 9 bases between the two germline ends. Per germline, CDR1 SGHDN and CDR2 FVKESK. This CDR3 comprises 13 residues. The CDR3 reads CASSLWGDTEAFF. The CDR3 DNA sequence: TGTGCCAGCAGCCTCTGGGGAGACACTGAAGCTTTCTTT.

This sequence joins TRBV9 and TRBJ2-3; D is unclear. CDR3 length: 14 amino acids. The V gene lost 4 bases and the J gene lost 1 base, with 10 bases spanning the gap. The V gene's germline CDR1 is SGDLS and CDR2 YYNGEE. The CDR3 loop is CASSRQRGTDTQYF. As DNA, the CDR3 is TGTGCCAGCAGCCGCCAGCGAGGCACAGATACGCAGTATTTT. Full variable domain (outside the CDR3, taken from reference TRBV9 and TRBJ2-3): DSGVTQTPKHLITATGQRVTLRCSPRSGDLSVYWYQQSLDQGLQFLIQYYNGEERAKGNILERFSAQQFPDLHSELNLSSLELGDSALYFCASSRQRGTDTQYFGPGTRLTVL.

CDR3 nucleotides: TGTGCCAGCAGGGCGGGACTAGCGGGGACTAGCTCCTACAATGAGCAGTTCTTC. It encodes CASRAGLAGTSSYNEQFF. The rearrangement links TRBV27 to TRBJ2-1, with 13 positions matching TRBD2. The germline gives CDR1 MNHEY, CDR2 SMNVEV (reference sequence). The length of the CDR3 is 18 residues. The ends lost 6 bases at V and 0 bases at J; junction bases unmatched: 8.

The V gene is TRBV27, the J gene TRBJ2-1, with TRBD1 as a possible D gene (5 bases). Germline V CDR1 and CDR2: MNHEY, SMNVEV (reference sequence). This CDR3 spans 13 amino acids. Trimming removed 7 bases from V and 10 bases from J, with 17 bases in between. The CDR3, as DNA: TGTGCCAGCACGGACACTACATTCGGAGAGCAGTTCTTC. It yields the protein CASTDTTFGEQFF.